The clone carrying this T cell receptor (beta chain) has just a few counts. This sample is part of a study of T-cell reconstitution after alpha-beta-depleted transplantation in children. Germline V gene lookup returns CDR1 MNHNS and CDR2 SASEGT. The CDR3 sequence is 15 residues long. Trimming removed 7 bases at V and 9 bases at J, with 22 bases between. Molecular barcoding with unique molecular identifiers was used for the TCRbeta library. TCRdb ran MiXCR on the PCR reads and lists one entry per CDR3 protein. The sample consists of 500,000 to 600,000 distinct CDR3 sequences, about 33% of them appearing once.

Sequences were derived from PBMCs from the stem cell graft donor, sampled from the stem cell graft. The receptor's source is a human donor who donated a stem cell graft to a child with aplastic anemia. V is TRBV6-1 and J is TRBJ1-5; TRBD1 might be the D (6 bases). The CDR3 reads CASNPTGQSPTPQHF. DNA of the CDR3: TGTGCCAGCAATCCGACAGGACAGTCCCCCACGCCCCAGCATTTT.